These T cell receptor beta chains were read from a single sample in a study of graft-versus-host responses after intestinal transplantation. For these TCRs, the target antigens are not known. The protocol was immunoSEQ multiplex PCR, while the TCRdb copy is restricted to in-frame clones and leaves out a portion. The sample contains around 97,000 clones, 80% to 95% of which appear only once. Sequenced here: unstimulated CD8+ T cells sorted from spleen or lymph node cells, sampled before intestinal transplant. The source of these receptors is a human donor who received an intestinal transplant. Both conserved end residues are part of each CDR3. A D gene is named only where the DNA matches it firmly. Not all rows give a size; the values are once, few, many and, for expanded clones, a class.

J gene,D gene,V gene,CDR3 length,clone size,CDR3 DNA,CDR3 protein
TRBJ2-7,.,TRBV2,13,.,TGTGCCAGCAGTGAAGCGGGGGCCTACGAGCAGTACTTC,CASSEAGAYEQYF
TRBJ1-1,TRBD1,TRBV5-4,16,.,TGTGCCAGCAGCTTGGACCCGACAGGGCGGGACACTGAAGCTTTCTTT,CASSLDPTGRDTEAFF
TRBJ2-1,.,TRBV12-5,15,.,TGTGCTAGTGGGCTGGGACAAGGGAGGGTCGATGAGCAGTTCTTC,CASGLGQGRVDEQFF
TRBJ2-7,.,TRBV7-6,13,.,TGTGCCAGCAGCTTAGAGGGCGCCTACGAGCAGTACTTC,CASSLEGAYEQYF
TRBJ2-1,.,TRBV6-6,16,.,TGTGTCAGCAGTACCCCCCTGGGGAGGCTATACAATGAGCAGTTCTTC,CVSSTPLGRLYNEQFF
TRBJ1-4,TRBD1,TRBV5-6,15,.,TGTGCCAGCAGCTTGTACCGGGACAGGCCTGAAAAACTGTTTTTT,CASSLYRDRPEKLFF
TRBJ2-2,.,TRBV10-2,15,.,TGCGCCAGCAGTGAAGAGCTAATGAACACCGGGGAGCTGTTTTTT,CASSEELMNTGELFF
TRBJ2-1,TRBD2,TRBV6-5,15,few,TGTGCCAGCAGTTACGGACTAGCGGGAGATAATGAGCAGTTCTTC,CASSYGLAGDNEQFF
TRBJ1-5,.,TRBV27,12,.,TGTGCCAGCAGATTGGGCAATCAGCCCCAGCATTTT,CASRLGNQPQHF
TRBJ2-3,TRBD2,TRBV2,17,.,TGTGCCAGCAGCGGGGATGGGGGGGACCCACGACCAGATACGCAGTATTTT,CASSGDGGDPRPDTQYF
TRBJ2-7,TRBD1,TRBV27,13,.,TGTGCCAGCACCTCGACAGGGGCGGGTGAGCAGTACTTC,CASTSTGAGEQYF
TRBJ2-3,.,TRBV27,13,once,TGTGCCAGCAGTCGTAGCGACACAGATACGCAGTATTTT,CASSRSDTDTQYF
TRBJ2-1,.,TRBV6-5,13,.,TGTGCCAGCTTTGCGGGTAACCCCAATGAGCAGTTCTTC,CASFAGNPNEQFF
TRBJ2-7,TRBD2,TRBV12-5,17,few,TGTGCTAGTGGTTTGGAGGTCGGGAGGGCCGAGGGCTACGAGCAGTACTTC,CASGLEVGRAEGYEQYF
TRBJ1-4,.,TRBV4-1,18,.,TGCGCCAGCAGCCAAGAAGAGGGGCAGACAGGAGCTAATGAAAAACTGTTTTTT,CASSQEEGQTGANEKLFF
TRBJ2-1,TRBD2,TRBV7-6,17,.,TGTGCCAGCAGCAGATCTAGCGGGAGGGCCCCCTACAATGAGCAGTTCTTC,CASSRSSGRAPYNEQFF
TRBJ2-1,TRBD2,TRBV15,15,.,TGTGCCACCAGCAGAGAATCTAGCGGGGTGGGTGAGCAGTTCTTC,CATSRESSGVGEQFF
TRBJ1-2,.,TRBV29-1,11,.,TGCAGCGACAGCCTTAACTATGGCTACACCTTC,CSDSLNYGYTF
TRBJ2-1,TRBD2,TRBV6-1,15,.,TGTGCCAGCAGGGCGACTAGCGGGAGAGGTAATGAGCAGTTCTTC,CASRATSGRGNEQFF
TRBJ2-3,.,TRBV6-5,14,.,TGTGCCAGCAGTTACTCGGCCGGGCCAGATACGCAGTATTTT,CASSYSAGPDTQYF
TRBJ2-1,TRBD2,TRBV29-1,16,.,TGCAGCGTTGGGCCCCTAGGGGATAGCGGGGACAATGAGCAGTTCTTC,CSVGPLGDSGDNEQFF
TRBJ2-3,.,TRBV2,15,.,TGTGCCAGCAGTCCCCTAGCAGATACCACAGATACGCAGTATTTT,CASSPLADTTDTQYF
TRBJ2-7,.,TRBV19,14,.,TGTGCCAGTAGTATAGCAGCCAGGGGCTACGAGCAGTACTTC,CASSIAARGYEQYF
TRBJ2-7,.,TRBV7-9,16,.,TGTGCCAGCAGCTTAATATTGGGGCAGGGGTCCTACGAGCAGTACTTC,CASSLILGQGSYEQYF
TRBJ2-3,TRBD2,TRBV9,15,.,TGTGCCAGCAGCGCCGGGACTAGCGGTGCAGATACGCAGTATTTT,CASSAGTSGADTQYF
TRBJ2-3,.,TRBV9,16,.,TGTGCCAGCAGCGTATCAGGAGACCCTAGCACAGATACGCAGTATTTT,CASSVSGDPSTDTQYF
TRBJ2-3,.,TRBV9,13,once,TGTGCCAGCAGCACACGAGCCACAGATACGCAGTATTTT,CASSTRATDTQYF
TRBJ1-3,TRBD1,TRBV19,18,.,TGTGCCAGTAGTATCCAGTACCACGCTCAGGGGGCGCTTATCACCATATATTTT,CASSIQYHAQGALITIYF
TRBJ1-5,.,TRBV4-1,13,.,TGCGCCAGCAGCCAAGTCACTAATCAGCCCCAGCATTTT,CASSQVTNQPQHF
TRBJ2-7,.,TRBV4-1,12,.,TGCGCCAGCAGCCAAGAAGGGTACGAGCAGTACTTC,CASSQEGYEQYF
TRBJ1-5,.,TRBV27,14,.,TGTGCCAGCAGTTTCACGGGGAGCAATCAGCCCCAGCATTTT,CASSFTGSNQPQHF
TRBJ2-3,.,TRBV5-5,14,.,TGTGCCAGCAGCTGGGACGGGGGCACAGATACGCAGTATTTT,CASSWDGGTDTQYF
TRBJ1-5,.,TRBV4-1,13,once,TGCGCCAGCAGCCAGCACAGGGCTGGGCGCCAGCATTTT,CASSQHRAGRQHF
TRBJ2-7,.,TRBV6-5,13,.,TGTGCCAGCAGTTTGGGGGGAGGGGGCGAGCAGTACTTC,CASSLGGGGEQYF
TRBJ1-4,.,TRBV11-1,11,.,TGTGCCAGCAGCCATGATGAAAAACTGTTTTTT,CASSHDEKLFF
TRBJ2-3,TRBD1,TRBV10-3,13,.,TGTGCCGCTTGGACAGGGGGGACAGATACGCAGTATTTT,CAAWTGGTDTQYF
TRBJ1-1,.,TRBV19,15,.,TGTGCAACTATGGGGGGAAGGGATCTTAGGACGGAAGCTTTCTTT,CATMGGRDLRTEAFF
TRBJ2-7,TRBD2,TRBV2,13,once,TGTGCCAGCCGGGCTAGCGGACTCTACGAGCAGTACTTC,CASRASGLYEQYF
TRBJ2-2,TRBD1,TRBV9,16,.,TGTGCCAGCAGCCCTTCGACAGGGACCCTTTCCGGGGAGCTGTTTTTT,CASSPSTGTLSGELFF
TRBJ2-1,.,TRBV10-3,14,.,TGTGCCATCAGTGAGTCGGGAGACTACAATGAGCAGTTCTTC,CAISESGDYNEQFF
TRBJ2-5,TRBD2,TRBV6-5,13,.,TGTGCCAGCAGTCCCCTAGCGGATGAGGCCCAGTACTTC,CASSPLADEAQYF
TRBJ2-7,TRBD2,TRBV6-5,15,.,TGTGCCAGCTGCCCCGGGACTAGCGGACCCTACGAGCAGTACTTC,CASCPGTSGPYEQYF
TRBJ2-7,TRBD2,TRBV7-6,14,.,TGTGCCAGCAGAAAAGCGGGGGGCTCCTACGAGCAGTACTTC,CASRKAGGSYEQYF
TRBJ2-1,.,TRBV4-1,16,.,TGCGCCAGCAGCCAAGGACAGATCCTTACAAGGAATGAGCAGTTCTTC,CASSQGQILTRNEQFF
TRBJ1-3,.,TRBV19,13,.,TGTGCCATCCTGGACCCATCTGGAAACACCATATATTTT,CAILDPSGNTIYF
TRBJ2-7,.,TRBV4-1,13,.,TGCGCCAGCAGCCAAGATCAGGGTTACGAGCAGTACTTC,CASSQDQGYEQYF
TRBJ2-1,TRBD1,TRBV2,14,.,TGTGCCAGCAACCGGGACAGGGGTTACAATGAGCAGTTCTTC,CASNRDRGYNEQFF
TRBJ2-1,.,TRBV9,15,.,TGTGCCAGCAGCGTAGAGGAGAGCTCCTACAATGAGCAGTTCTTC,CASSVEESSYNEQFF
TRBJ2-1,TRBD2,TRBV4-1,15,once,TGCGCCAGCAGCCTAACCGGGACTAGCGAGGTGGAGCAGTTCTTC,CASSLTGTSEVEQFF
TRBJ1-4,.,TRBV9,14,.,TGTGCCAGCAGCGTATCAGAGGGTAATGAAAAACTGTTTTTT,CASSVSEGNEKLFF
TRBJ2-3,.,TRBV11-2,13,.,TGTGCCAGCAGCTTAGGGGGTTTAGATACGCAGTATTTT,CASSLGGLDTQYF
TRBJ2-7,.,TRBV27,13,once,TGTGCCTGCAGTTTAACAGCCCCAGACGAGCAGTACTTC,CACSLTAPDEQYF
TRBJ1-1,.,TRBV5-4,15,.,TGTGCCAGCAGCTCCGGCGACACCGGGGACACTGAAGCTTTCTTT,CASSSGDTGDTEAFF